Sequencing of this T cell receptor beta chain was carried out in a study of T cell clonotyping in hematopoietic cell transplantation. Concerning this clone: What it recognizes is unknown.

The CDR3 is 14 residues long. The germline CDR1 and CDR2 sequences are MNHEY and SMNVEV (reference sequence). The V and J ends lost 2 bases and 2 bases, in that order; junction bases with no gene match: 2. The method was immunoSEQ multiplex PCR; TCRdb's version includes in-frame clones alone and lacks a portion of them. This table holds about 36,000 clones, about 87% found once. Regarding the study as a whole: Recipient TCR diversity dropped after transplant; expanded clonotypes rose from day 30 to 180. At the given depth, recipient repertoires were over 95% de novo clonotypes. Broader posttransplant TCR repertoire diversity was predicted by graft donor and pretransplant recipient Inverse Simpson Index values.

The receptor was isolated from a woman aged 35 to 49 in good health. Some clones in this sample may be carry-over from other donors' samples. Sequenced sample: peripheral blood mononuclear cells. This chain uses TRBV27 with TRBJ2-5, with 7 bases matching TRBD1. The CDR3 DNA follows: TGTGCCAGCAGTTTAGGGGACAGTCAAGAGACCCAGTACTTC. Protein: CASSLGDSQETQYF.